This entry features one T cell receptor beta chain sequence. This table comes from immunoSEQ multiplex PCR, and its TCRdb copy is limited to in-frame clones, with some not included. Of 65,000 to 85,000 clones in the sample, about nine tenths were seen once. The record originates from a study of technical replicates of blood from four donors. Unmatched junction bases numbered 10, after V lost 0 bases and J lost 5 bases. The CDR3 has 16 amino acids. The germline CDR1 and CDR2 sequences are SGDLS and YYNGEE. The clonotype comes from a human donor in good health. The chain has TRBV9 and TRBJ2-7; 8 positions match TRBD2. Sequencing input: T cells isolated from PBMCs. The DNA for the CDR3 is TGTGCCAGCAGCGTAGCAAGCGGGAGTTTTACAAACGAGCAGTACTTC. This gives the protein CASSVASGSFTNEQYF.